A selection of T cell receptor beta chains follows, all from one sample in a study of STAT5B mutations in CD4+ large granular lymphocyte leukemia. Assay: immunoSEQ multiplex PCR; the TCRdb copy retains only in-frame clones and omits some. The table shows 20,000 to 25,000 clones, with about 71% occurring only once. Sequencing was performed on CD4+ T cells from blood buffy coats. These receptors originate from a human donor in good health. Both conserved end residues are trimmed from each CDR3.

J: TRBJ2-1; V: TRBV27; CDR3: ASSSWSGGNNEQF
J: TRBJ1-1; V: TRBV5-6; CDR3: ASSYSGTGQKAF
J: TRBJ1-2; V: TRBV27; CDR3: ASSLGPPQGTYGYT
J: TRBJ2-3; V: TRBV5-4; CDR3: ASSPGTVTDTQY
J: TRBJ2-7; V: TRBV27; CDR3: ASGRGFEQY
J: TRBJ2-1; V: TRBV5-4; CDR3: ASSLGLAGGNEQF
J: TRBJ2-5; V: TRBV11-2; CDR3: ASSFLGTGPQETQY
J: TRBJ1-5; V: TRBV10-2; CDR3: ASSVSGVDQPQH
J: TRBJ2-1; V: TRBV27; CDR3: ASRKSGRGNNEQF
J: TRBJ2-5; V: TRBV5-1; CDR3: ASSWDRAQETQY
J: TRBJ2-7; V: TRBV7-9; CDR3: ASSPYGWGEQY
J: TRBJ1-2; V: TRBV11-3; CDR3: ASSLGTVIHGYT
J: TRBJ2-5; V: TRBV11-2; CDR3: ASSSGLAGGDLETQY
J: TRBJ2-7; V: TRBV6-1; CDR3: ASRSTGHISEQY
J: TRBJ2-5; V: TRBV5-1; CDR3: ASSLGGQETQY
J: TRBJ2-7; V: TRBV30; CDR3: AWSVGLAGVQQY
J: TRBJ1-2; V: TRBV6-1; CDR3: ASSEAPGPFYGYT
J: TRBJ2-3; V: TRBV5-6; CDR3: ASSLRTSGSRGTDTQY